This T cell receptor (beta chain) was sequenced during a study of breast tumors, draining lymph nodes, adjacent tissues. Study-level findings and limits: Data only fit, rather than demonstrated, lymph node origin of most tumor T cells. Tumor TCR diversity was below lymph nodes but above nontumor tissue. The data were judged consistent with most tumor T cells coming from lymph node and expanding in tumor.

One entry per CDR3 protein results from TCRdb running MiXCR on the multiplex PCR reads. Of 24,000 or so distinct CDR3 sequences detected, 23% appear once; the ten largest clones hold about 14%. On this clonotype: Its antigen is currently unknown.

The CDR3 totals 10 residues. V was trimmed by 3 bases and J by 10 bases, leaving 9 bases between them. Looked up from germline, CDR1 is DFQATT and CDR2 is SNEGSKA (reference sequence). The chain employs TRBV20-1 and TRBJ1-1; D gene ambiguous. The sample consisted of breast tumor tissue. This clonotype originated in a female donor with breast cancer. Some clones in this sample may be carry-over from other donors' samples. CDR3 nucleotides: TGCAGTGCTAGTGTGAGGGTAGCTTTCTTT. It is translated as CSASVRVAFF.